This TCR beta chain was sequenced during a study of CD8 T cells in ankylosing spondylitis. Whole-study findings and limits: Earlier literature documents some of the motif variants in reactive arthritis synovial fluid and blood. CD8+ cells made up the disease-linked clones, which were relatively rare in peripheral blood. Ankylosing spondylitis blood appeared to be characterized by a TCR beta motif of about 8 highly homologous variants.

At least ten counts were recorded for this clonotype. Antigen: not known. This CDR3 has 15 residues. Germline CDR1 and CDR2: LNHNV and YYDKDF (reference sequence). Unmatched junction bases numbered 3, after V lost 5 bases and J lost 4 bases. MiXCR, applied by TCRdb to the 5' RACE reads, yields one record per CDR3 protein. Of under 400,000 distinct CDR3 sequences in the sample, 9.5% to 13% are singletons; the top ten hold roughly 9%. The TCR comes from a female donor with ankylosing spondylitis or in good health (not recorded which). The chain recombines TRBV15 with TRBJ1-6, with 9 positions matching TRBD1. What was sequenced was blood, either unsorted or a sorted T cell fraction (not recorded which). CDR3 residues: CATSGDRVYNSPLHF. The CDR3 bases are TGTGCCACCAGCGGGGACAGGGTGTATAATTCACCCCTCCACTTT. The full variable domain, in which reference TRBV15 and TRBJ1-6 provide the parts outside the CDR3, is DAMVIQNPRYQVTQFGKPVTLSCSQTLNHNVMYWYQQKSSQAPKLLFHYYDKDFNNEADTPDNFQSRRPNTSFCFLDIRSPGLGDTAMYLCATSGDRVYNSPLHFGNGTRLTVT.